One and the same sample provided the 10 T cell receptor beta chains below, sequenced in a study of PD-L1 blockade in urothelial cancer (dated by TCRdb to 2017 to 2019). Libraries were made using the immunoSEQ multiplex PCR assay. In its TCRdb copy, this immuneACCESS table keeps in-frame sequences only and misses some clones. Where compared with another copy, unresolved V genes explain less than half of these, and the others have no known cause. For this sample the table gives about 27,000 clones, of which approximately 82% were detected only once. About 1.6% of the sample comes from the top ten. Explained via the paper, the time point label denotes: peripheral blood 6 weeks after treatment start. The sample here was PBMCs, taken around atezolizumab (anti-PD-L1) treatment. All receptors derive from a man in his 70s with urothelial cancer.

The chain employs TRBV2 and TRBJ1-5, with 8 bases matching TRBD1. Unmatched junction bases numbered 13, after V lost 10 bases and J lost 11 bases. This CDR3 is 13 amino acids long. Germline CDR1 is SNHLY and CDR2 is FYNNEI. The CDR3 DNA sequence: TGTGCCACCCAGACAGGGGCCTCTGGGGCCCAGCATTTT. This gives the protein CATQTGASGAQHF.

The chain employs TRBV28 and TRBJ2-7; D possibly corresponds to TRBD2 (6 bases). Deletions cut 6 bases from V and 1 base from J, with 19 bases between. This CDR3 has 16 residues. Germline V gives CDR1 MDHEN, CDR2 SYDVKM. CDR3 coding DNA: TGTGCCAGCAGCCGAATCACTAGCACACATTCCTACGAGCAGTACTTC. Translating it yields CASSRITSTHSYEQYF.

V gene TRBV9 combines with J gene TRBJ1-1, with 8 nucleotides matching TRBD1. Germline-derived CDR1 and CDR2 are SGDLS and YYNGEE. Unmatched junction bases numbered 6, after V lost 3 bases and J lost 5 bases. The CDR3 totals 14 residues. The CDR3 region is CASSAPDRATEAFF. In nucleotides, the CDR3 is TGTGCCAGCAGCGCCCCGGACAGGGCTACTGAAGCTTTCTTT.

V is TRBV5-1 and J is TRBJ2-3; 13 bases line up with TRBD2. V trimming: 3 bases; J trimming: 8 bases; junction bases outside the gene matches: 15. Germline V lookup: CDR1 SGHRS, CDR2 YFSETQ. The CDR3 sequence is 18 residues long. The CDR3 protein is CASSYGQKPGTSGTTQYF. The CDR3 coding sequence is TGCGCCAGCAGCTATGGACAGAAACCCGGGACTAGCGGGACTACGCAGTATTTT.

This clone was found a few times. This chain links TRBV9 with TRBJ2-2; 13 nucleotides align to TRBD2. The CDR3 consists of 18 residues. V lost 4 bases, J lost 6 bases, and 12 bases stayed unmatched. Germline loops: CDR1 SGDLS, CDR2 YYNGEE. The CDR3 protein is CASSLAPTGTSGAGELFF. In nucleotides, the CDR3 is TGTGCCAGCAGCCTAGCGCCCACCGGGACTAGCGGGGCCGGGGAGCTGTTTTTT. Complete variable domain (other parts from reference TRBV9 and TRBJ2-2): DSGVTQTPKHLITATGQRVTLRCSPRSGDLSVYWYQQSLDQGLQFLIQYYNGEERAKGNILERFSAQQFPDLHSELNLSSLELGDSALYFCASSLAPTGTSGAGELFFGEGSRLTVL.

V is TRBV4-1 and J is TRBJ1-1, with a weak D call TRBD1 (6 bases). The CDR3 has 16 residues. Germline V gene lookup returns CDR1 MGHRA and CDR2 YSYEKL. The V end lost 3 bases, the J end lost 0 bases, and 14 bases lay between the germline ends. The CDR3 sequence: CASSQTAQGLNTEAFF. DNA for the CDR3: TGCGCCAGCAGCCAGACCGCACAGGGTCTGAACACTGAAGCTTTCTTT.

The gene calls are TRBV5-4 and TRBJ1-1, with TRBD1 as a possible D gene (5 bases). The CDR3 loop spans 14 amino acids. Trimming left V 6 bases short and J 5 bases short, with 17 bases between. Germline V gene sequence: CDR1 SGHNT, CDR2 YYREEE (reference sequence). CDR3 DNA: TGTGCCAGCAACATGGGGGGGGTCGGGACTGAAGCTTTCTTT. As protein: CASNMGGVGTEAFF.

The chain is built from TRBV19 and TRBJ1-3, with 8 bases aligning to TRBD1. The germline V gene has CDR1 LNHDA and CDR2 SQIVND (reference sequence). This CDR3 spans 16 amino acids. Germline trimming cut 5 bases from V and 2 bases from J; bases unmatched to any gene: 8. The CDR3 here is CASSPPDRAPGNTIYF. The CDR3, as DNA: TGTGCCAGTAGTCCTCCGGACAGGGCTCCTGGAAACACCATATATTTT.

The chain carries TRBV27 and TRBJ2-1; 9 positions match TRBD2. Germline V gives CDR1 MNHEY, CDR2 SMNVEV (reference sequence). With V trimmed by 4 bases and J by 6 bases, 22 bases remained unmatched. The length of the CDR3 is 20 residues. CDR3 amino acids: CASSSAAALVVAGDGNEQFF. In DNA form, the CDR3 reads TGTGCCAGCAGTTCAGCGGCCGCCTTAGTGGTAGCGGGAGACGGCAATGAGCAGTTCTTC.

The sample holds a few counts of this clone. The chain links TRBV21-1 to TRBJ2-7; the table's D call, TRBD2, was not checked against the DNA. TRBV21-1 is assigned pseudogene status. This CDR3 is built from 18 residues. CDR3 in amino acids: CASSTLLFGTRVSHEQYF. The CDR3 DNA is TGTGCCAGCAGCACTCTACTATTCGGGACTAGAGTTTCCCACGAGCAGTACTTC.